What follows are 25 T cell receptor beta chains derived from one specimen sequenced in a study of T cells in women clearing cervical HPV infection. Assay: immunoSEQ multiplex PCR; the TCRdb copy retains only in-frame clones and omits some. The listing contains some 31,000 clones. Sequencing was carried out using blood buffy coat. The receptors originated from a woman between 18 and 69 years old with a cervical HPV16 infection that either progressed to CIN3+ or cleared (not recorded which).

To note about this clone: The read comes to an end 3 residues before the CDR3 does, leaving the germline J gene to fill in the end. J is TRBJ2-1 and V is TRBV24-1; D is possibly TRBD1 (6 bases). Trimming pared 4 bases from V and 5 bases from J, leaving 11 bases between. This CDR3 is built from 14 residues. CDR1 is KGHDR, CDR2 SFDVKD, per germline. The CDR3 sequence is CATSETDRNNEQFF. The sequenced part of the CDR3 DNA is TGTGCCACCAGTGAAACCGACAGGAACAATGAG.

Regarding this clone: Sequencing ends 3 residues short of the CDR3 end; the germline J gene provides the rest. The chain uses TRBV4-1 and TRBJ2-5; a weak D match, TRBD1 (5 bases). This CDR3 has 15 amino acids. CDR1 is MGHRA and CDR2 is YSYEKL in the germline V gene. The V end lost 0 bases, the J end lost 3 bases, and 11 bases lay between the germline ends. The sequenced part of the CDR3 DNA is TGCGCCAGCAGCCAAGAGGGGCAGGGAAAAGAGACC. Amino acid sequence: CASSQEGQGKET. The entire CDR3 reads CASSQEGQGKETQYF.

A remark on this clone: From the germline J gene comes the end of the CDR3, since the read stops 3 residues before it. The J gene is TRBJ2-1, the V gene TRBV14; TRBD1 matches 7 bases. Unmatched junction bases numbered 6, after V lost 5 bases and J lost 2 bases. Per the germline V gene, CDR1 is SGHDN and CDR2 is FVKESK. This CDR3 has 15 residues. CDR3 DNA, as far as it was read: TGTGCCAGCAGCACCTTGGACAGGACCTACAATGAG. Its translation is CASSTLDRTYNE. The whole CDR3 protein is CASSTLDRTYNEQFF.

CDR3 DNA (partial): TGTGCCAGCTCACCACCGGGACAGGGGTACACTGAA. It specifies CASSPPGQGYTE. The whole CDR3 sequence is CASSPPGQGYTEAFF. The V call is TRBV18, the J call TRBJ1-1, with 10 bases that match TRBD1. The CDR3 goes on 3 residues after the read ends, and that part is filled in from the germline J gene. The CDR3 spans 15 residues. V dropped 0 bases and J dropped 3; count of bases not matched to a gene: 1. In germline, CDR1 is KGHSH, CDR2 LQKENI.

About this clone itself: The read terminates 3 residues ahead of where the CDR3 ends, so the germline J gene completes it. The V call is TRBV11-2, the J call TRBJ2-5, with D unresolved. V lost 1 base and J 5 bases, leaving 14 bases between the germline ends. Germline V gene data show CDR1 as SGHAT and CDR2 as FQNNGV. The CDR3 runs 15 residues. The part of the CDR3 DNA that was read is TGTGCCAGCAGCTTAGGTTATTCAGGTGGGGAGACC. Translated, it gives CASSLGYSGGET. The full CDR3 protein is CASSLGYSGGETQYF.

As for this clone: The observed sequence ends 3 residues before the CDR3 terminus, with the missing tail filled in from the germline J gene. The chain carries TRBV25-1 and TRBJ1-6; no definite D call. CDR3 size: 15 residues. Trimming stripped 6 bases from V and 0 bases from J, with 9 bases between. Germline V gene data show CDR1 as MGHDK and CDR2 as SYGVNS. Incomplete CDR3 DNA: TGTGCCAGCAGCAGGCCTGGCTCCTATAATTCACCC. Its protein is CASSRPGSYNSP. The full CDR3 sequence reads CASSRPGSYNSPLHF.

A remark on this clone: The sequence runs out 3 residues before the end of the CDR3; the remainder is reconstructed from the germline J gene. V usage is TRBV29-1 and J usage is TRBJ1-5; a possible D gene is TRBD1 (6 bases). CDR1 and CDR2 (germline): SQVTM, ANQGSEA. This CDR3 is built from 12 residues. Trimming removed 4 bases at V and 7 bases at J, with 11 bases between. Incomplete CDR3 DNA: TGCAGCGTTGGACAGGTTGGGCAGCCC. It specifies CSVGQVGQP. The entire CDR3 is CSVGQVGQPQHF.

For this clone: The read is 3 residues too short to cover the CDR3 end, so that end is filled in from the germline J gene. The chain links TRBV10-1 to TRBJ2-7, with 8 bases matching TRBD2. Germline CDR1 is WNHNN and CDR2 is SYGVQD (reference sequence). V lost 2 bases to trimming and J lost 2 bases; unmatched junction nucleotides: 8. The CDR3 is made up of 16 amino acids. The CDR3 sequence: CASSELRGSGTYEQYF. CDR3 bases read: TGCGCCAGCAGTGAGCTCCGGGGTAGCGGGACCTACGAG.

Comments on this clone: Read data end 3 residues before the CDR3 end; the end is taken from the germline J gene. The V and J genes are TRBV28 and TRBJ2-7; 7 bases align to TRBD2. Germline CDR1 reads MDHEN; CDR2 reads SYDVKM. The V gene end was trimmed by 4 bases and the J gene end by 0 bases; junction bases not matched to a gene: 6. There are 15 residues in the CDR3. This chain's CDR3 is CASSSPGGTSYEQYF. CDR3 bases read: TGTGCCAGCAGTTCCCCGGGGGGAACCTCCTACGAG.

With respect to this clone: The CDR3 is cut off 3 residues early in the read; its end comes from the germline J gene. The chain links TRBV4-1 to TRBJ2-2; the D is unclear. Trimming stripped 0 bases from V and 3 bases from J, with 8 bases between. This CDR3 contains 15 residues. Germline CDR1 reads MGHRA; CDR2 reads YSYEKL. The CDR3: CASSQEWPYTGELFF. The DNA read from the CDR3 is TGCGCCAGCAGCCAAGAGTGGCCCTACACCGGGGAG.

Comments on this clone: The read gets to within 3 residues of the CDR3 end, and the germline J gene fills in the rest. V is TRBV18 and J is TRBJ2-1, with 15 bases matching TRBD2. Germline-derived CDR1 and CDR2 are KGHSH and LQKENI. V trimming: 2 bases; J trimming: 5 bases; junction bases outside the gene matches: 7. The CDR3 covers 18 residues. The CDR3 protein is CASSPLPRTSGRDNEQFF. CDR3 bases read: TGTGCCAGCTCACCATTACCCCGGACTAGCGGGAGGGACAATGAG.

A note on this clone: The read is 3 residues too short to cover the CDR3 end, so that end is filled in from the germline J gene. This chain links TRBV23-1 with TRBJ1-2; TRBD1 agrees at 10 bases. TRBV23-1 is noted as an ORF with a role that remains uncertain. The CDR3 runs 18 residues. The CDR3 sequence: CASNPPEGTGVSKNIYTF. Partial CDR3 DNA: TGCGCCAGCAACCCCCCGGAGGGGACAGGGGTTTCCAAAAACATC.

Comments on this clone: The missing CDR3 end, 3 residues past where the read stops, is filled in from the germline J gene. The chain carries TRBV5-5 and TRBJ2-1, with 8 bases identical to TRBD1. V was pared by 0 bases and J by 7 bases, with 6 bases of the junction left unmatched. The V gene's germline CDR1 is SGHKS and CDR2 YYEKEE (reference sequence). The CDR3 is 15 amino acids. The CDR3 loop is CASSLVQGARNEQFF. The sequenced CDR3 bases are TGTGCCAGCAGCTTGGTTCAGGGGGCGCGTAATGAG.

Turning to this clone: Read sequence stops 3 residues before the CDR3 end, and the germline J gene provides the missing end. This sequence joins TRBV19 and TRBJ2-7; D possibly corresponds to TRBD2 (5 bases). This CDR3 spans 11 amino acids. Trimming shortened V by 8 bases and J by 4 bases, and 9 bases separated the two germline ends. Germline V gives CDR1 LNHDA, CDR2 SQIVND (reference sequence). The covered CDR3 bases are TGTGCCAGTTCGGCGGGTTACGAG. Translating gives CASSAGYE. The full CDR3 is CASSAGYEQYF.

CDR3 bases read: TGTGCCAGCAGCCGACTAGTAACAGATACG. It translates to CASSRLVTDT. In full, the CDR3 is CASSRLVTDTQYF. The chain combines TRBV7-2 with TRBJ2-3; a possible D gene is TRBD2 (6 bases). The read terminates 3 residues before the CDR3 end, so the remaining end is supplied by the germline J gene. CDR1 is SGHTA and CDR2 is FQGNSA in the germline V gene. Trimming pared 5 bases from V and 3 bases from J, leaving 9 bases between. The CDR3 is 13 residues long.

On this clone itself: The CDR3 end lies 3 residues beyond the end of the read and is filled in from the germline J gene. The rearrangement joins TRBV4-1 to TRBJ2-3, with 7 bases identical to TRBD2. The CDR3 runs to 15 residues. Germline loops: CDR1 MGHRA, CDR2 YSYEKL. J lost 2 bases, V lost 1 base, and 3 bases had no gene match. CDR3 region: CASSQGAGDTDTQYF. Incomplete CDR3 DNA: TGCGCCAGCAGCCAAGGGGCGGGGGACACAGATACG.

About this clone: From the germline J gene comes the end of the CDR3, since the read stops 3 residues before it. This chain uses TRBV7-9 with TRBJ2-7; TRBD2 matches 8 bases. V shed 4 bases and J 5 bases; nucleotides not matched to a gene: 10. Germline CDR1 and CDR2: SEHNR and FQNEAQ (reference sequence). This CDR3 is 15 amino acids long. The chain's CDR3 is CASSSEPGLENEQYF. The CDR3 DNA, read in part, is TGTGCCAGCAGCTCGGAACCGGGACTAGAAAACGAG.

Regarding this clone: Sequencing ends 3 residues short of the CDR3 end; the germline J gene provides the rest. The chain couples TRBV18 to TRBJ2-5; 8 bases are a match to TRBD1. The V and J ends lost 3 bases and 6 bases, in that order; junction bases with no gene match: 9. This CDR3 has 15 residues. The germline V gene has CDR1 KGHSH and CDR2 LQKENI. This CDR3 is CASSPASGGEKTQYF. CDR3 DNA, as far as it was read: TGTGCCAGCTCACCTGCTTCAGGGGGCGAAAAGACC.

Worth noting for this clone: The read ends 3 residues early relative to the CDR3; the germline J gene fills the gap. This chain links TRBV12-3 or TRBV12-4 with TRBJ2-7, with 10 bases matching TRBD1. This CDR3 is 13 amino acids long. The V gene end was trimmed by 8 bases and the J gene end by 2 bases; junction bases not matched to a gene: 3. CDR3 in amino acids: CASGTGVTYEQYF. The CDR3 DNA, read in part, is TGTGCCAGCGGGACAGGGGTTACCTACGAG.

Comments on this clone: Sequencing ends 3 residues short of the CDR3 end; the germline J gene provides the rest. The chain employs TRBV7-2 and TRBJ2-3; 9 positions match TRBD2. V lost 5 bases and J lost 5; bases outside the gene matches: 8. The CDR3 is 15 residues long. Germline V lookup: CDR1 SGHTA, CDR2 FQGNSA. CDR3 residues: CASSLGTSLGDTQYF. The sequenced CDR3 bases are TGTGCCAGCAGCCTTGGGACTAGCCTGGGAGATACG.

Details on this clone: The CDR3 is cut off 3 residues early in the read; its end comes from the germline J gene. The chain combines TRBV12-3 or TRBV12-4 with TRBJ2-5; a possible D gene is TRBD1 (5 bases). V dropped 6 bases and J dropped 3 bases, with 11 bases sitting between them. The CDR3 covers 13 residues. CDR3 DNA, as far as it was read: TGTGCCAGCAGCCTGACAGAAAAAGAGACC. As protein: CASSLTEKET. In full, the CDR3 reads CASSLTEKETQYF.

CDR3 loop: CASSPRDTNQPQHF. The sequenced part of the CDR3 DNA is TGTGCCAGCTCACCGCGGGACACCAATCAGCCC. The V call is TRBV18, the J call TRBJ1-5; D is possibly TRBD1 (6 bases). The CDR3 is cut off 3 residues early in the read; its end comes from the germline J gene. The CDR3 totals 14 residues. From germline, CDR1 is KGHSH and CDR2 LQKENI. The V end lost 3 bases, the J end lost 3 bases, and 9 bases lay between the germline ends.

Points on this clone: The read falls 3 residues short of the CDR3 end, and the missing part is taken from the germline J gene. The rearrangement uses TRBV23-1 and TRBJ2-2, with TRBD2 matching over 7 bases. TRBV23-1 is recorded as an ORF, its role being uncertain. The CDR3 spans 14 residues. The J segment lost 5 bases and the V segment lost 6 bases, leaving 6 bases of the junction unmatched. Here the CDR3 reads CASSPSGPTGELFF. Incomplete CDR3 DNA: TGCGCCAGCAGCCCTAGCGGACCTACCGGGGAG.

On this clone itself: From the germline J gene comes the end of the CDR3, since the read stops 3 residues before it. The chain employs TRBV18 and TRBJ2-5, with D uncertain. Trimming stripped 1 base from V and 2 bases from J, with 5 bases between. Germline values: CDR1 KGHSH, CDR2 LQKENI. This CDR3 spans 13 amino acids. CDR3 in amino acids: CASSPRSQETQYF. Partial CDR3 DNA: TGTGCCAGCTCACCACGTTCACAAGAGACC.

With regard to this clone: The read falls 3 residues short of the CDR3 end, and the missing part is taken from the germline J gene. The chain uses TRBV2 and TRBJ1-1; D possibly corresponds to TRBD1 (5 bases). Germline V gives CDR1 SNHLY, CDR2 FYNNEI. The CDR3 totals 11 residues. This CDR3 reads CASQGRTSAFF. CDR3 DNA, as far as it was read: TGTGCCAGTCAAGGGAGGACATCA. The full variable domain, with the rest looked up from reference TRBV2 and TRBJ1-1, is EPEVTQTPSHQVTQMGQEVILRCVPISNHLYFYWYRQILGQKVEFLVSFYNNEISEKSEIFDDQFSVERPDGSNFTLKIRSTKLEDSAMYFCASQGRTSAFFGQGTRLTVV.